Shown below are 20 T cell receptor beta chains from a single sample sequenced in a study of blood T cell repertoires in COVID-19. Assay: immunoSEQ multiplex PCR; the TCRdb copy retains only in-frame clones and omits some. This sample has around 450,000 clones, with roughly 91% found just once. The sequenced sample was peripheral blood. The source is a woman aged 25 to 39 with acute or convalescent COVID-19.

The chain couples TRBV21-1 to TRBJ1-1; TRBD1, as called in the table, went unchecked against the DNA. TRBV21-1 is annotated as a pseudogene. This CDR3 comprises 18 residues. DNA of the CDR3: TGTGCCAGCAGCAAGCAACCGGGACAGGTCGTTAGGAACACTGAAGCTTTCTTT. Encoded protein: CASSKQPGQVVRNTEAFF.

V usage is TRBV30 and J usage is TRBJ1-2, with 8 positions matching TRBD1. Germline CDR1 is GTSNPN and CDR2 is SVGIG (reference sequence). V was pared by 3 bases and J by 3 bases, with 12 bases of the junction left unmatched. This CDR3 spans 16 amino acids. The CDR3 spells CAWRSQDRVIDYGYTF. DNA for the CDR3: TGTGCCTGGAGATCCCAGGACAGGGTGATTGACTATGGCTACACCTTC.

The CDR3 nucleotides are TGCGCCAGCAGCTCCCCCCCAGCGGGGGGGCCCACAGATACGCAGTATTTT. Translated, it gives CASSSPPAGGPTDTQYF. V usage is TRBV5-1 and J usage is TRBJ2-3; 10 nucleotides line up with TRBD2. Germline V gene lookup returns CDR1 SGHRS and CDR2 YFSETQ. The length of the CDR3 is 17 residues. V gave up 3 bases and J gave up 2 bases; unmatched junction bases: 9.

CDR3 DNA sequence: TGTGCCAGCATCCCCAAGGGGCCGAAAAACATTCAGTACTTC. This encodes CASIPKGPKNIQYF. The rearrangement joins TRBV2 to TRBJ2-4, with D maybe TRBD1 (5 bases). Germline V CDR1 and CDR2: SNHLY, FYNNEI. The CDR3 extends over 14 amino acids. V gave up 7 bases and J gave up 4 bases, with 14 bases separating them.

This chain's CDR3 is CASSATDQETQYF. CDR3 DNA: TGCGCCAGCAGCGCGACAGATCAAGAGACCCAGTACTTC. The chain couples TRBV4-1 to TRBJ2-5; maybe TRBD1 (5 bases). The V and J ends lost 5 bases and 2 bases respectively, with 9 bases between them. Germline lookup yields CDR1 MGHRA and CDR2 YSYEKL. CDR3 length equals 13 residues.

The rearrangement joins TRBV9 to TRBJ2-7; D may be TRBD2 (5 bases). This CDR3 comprises 15 residues. Trimming left V 0 bases short and J 2 bases short, with 12 bases between. Germline loops: CDR1 SGDLS, CDR2 YYNGEE. In DNA form, the CDR3 reads TGTGCCAGCAGCGTAGGCAGCCGGGGAACCTACGAGCAGTACTTC. Translated: CASSVGSRGTYEQYF.

This clone was observed a single time. V and J are TRBV11-2 and TRBJ2-3, with D tentatively TRBD2 (7 bases). This CDR3 has 17 amino acids. The V and J ends lost 1 base and 1 base respectively, with 15 bases between them. Germline V lookup: CDR1 SGHAT, CDR2 FQNNGV. In nucleotides, the CDR3 is TGTGCCAGCAGCTTAGGCTCGGGGGGCTGGGGCACAGATACGCAGTATTTT. This encodes CASSLGSGGWGTDTQYF.

The V gene is TRBV10-3, the J gene TRBJ1-1; TRBD1 is a possible D gene (6 bases). V was trimmed by 6 bases and J by 1 base, leaving 9 bases between them. The CDR3 spans 13 residues. CDR1 and CDR2 from the germline V gene are ENHRY and SYGVKD. CDR3 coding DNA: TGTGCCATCAGAACAGGGACGAACACTGAAGCTTTCTTT. This translates into CAIRTGTNTEAFF.

On this clone itself: The same CDR3 arises from other DNA sequences in this sample as well. The CDR3 DNA follows: TGCGCCAGCAGCTTGGTTCGGAATGAAAAACTGTTTTTT. Its translation: CASSLVRNEKLFF. The rearrangement uses TRBV5-1 and TRBJ1-4; no clear D gene. CDR1 and CDR2 from the germline V gene are SGHRS and YFSETQ. V lost 0 bases, J lost 5 bases, and 5 bases lay in between. CDR3 size: 13 residues.

The chain is built from TRBV3-1 (or the pseudogene TRBV3-2) and TRBJ2-3; TRBD2 might be the D (5 bases). The V gene's germline CDR1 is LGHDT and CDR2 YNNKEL (reference sequence). With 4 bases removed from V and 8 bases from J, the gap between germline ends came to 16 bases. This CDR3 has 14 amino acids. Written as DNA, the CDR3 is TGTGCCAGCAGCCGAGCAGACGGCGAGGGTACGCAGTATTTT. It is translated as CASSRADGEGTQYF.

The chain joins TRBV9 to TRBJ1-3; TRBD1 aligns across 10 bases. Germline assignment: CDR1 SGDLS and CDR2 YYNGEE. V gave up 1 base and J gave up 4 bases; unmatched junction bases: 8. The CDR3 totals 17 residues. CDR3 coding DNA: TGTGCCAGCAGCGTATACGACAGGGGGCGATCAGGAAACACCATATATTTT. Residues: CASSVYDRGRSGNTIYF.

The CDR3: CASSPDRVFYEQYF. The CDR3 DNA reads TGTGCCAGCAGCCCCGACAGGGTTTTCTACGAGCAGTACTTC. The chain carries TRBV27 and TRBJ2-7; TRBD1 aligns across 7 bases. CDR1 is MNHEY and CDR2 is SMNVEV in the germline V gene (reference sequence). The CDR3 spans 14 residues. V lost 6 bases and J lost 3; bases outside the gene matches: 8.

This sequence joins TRBV7-9 and TRBJ2-7, with 10 positions matching TRBD1. Losses at the gene ends were 5 bases for V and 5 bases for J; bases not matched to a gene: 9. The V gene's germline CDR1 is SEHNR and CDR2 FQNEAQ (reference sequence). The CDR3 consists of 15 residues. In DNA form, the CDR3 reads TGTGCCAGCAGCCCCCGGGACAGGGGTGGCCACGAGCAGTACTTC. Protein sequence: CASSPRDRGGHEQYF.

The DNA for the CDR3 is TGTGCCACCAGTGATCCACTCCGGGACACCCCTTTTGCCGGGGAGCTGTTTTTT. Protein sequence: CATSDPLRDTPFAGELFF. V and J are TRBV24-1 and TRBJ2-2; D possibly corresponds to TRBD1 (6 bases). Germline V CDR1 and CDR2: KGHDR, SFDVKD. CDR3 length: 18 amino acids. Trimming took off 3 bases at V and 6 bases at J, with 22 bases between the two ends.

The chain carries TRBV21-1 and TRBJ2-7; the table calls TRBD1, which could not be checked here. TRBV21-1 is classified as a pseudogene. This CDR3 has 14 residues. CDR3 region: CASKHLTGPYEQYF. DNA for the CDR3: TGTGCCAGCAAACATCTGACAGGGCCCTACGAGCAGTACTTC.

CDR3 nucleotide sequence: TGCGCCAGCAACACAGGGGTACCGTCCTACAATGAGCAGTTCTTC. Translating gives CASNTGVPSYNEQFF. The chain links TRBV5-1 to TRBJ2-1; TRBD1 matches at 7 bases. The CDR3 totals 15 residues. Germline V CDR1 and CDR2: SGHRS, YFSETQ. The V gene end was trimmed by 6 bases and the J gene end by 1 base; junction bases not matched to a gene: 7.

This sequence joins TRBV28 and TRBJ1-5; TRBD1 is a possible D gene (6 bases). The CDR3 has 17 amino acids. CDR1 and CDR2 (germline): MDHEN, SYDVKM. V gave up 4 bases and J gave up 2 bases, with 18 bases separating them. The CDR3 sequence is CASSSRATGRGNQPQHF. For the CDR3, the DNA is TGTGCCAGCAGTTCAAGAGCGACAGGCCGGGGCAATCAGCCCCAGCATTTT.

V gene TRBV19 combines with J gene TRBJ1-1, with D unclear. CDR3 length: 11 amino acids. V lost 4 bases and J 4 bases, leaving 4 bases between the germline ends. Germline CDR1 is LNHDA and CDR2 is SQIVND (reference sequence). CDR3 residues: CASSKSTEAFF. The CDR3 bases are TGTGCCAGTAGTAAGAGCACTGAAGCTTTCTTT.

V usage is TRBV20-1 and J usage is TRBJ2-5; possible D gene TRBD1, 7 bases. CDR3 length: 16 amino acids. V lost 3 bases and J lost 3, with 20 bases in between. Per the germline V gene, CDR1 is DFQATT and CDR2 is SNEGSKA (reference sequence). CDR3 protein: CSASEIRGVWKETQYF. The CDR3 nucleotides read TGCAGTGCTAGTGAAATCAGGGGGGTGTGGAAAGAGACCCAGTACTTC.

The chain is built from TRBV2 and TRBJ1-1; the D is unclear. The length of the CDR3 is 14 residues. Trimming cost V 2 bases and J 0 bases, with 7 bases left between them. Per the germline V gene, CDR1 is SNHLY and CDR2 is FYNNEI. CDR3 in amino acids: CASSEHSMNTEAFF. In DNA form, the CDR3 reads TGTGCCAGCAGTGAACATAGCATGAACACTGAAGCTTTCTTT.